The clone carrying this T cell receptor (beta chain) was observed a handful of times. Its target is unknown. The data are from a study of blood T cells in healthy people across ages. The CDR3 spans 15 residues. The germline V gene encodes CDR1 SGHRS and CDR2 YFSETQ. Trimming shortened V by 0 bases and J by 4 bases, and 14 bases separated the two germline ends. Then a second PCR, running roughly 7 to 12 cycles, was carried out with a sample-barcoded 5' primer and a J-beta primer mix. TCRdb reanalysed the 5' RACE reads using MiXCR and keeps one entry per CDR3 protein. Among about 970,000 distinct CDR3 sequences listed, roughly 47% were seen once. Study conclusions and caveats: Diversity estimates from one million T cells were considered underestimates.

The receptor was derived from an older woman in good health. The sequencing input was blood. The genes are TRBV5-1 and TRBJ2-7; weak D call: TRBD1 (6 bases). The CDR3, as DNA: TGCGCCAGCAGCTTGGCCAGTGGGACAACATACGAGCAGTACTTC. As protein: CASSLASGTTYEQYF. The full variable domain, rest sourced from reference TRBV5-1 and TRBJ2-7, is KAGVTQTPRYLIKTRGQQVTLSCSPISGHRSVSWYQQTPGQGLQFLFEYFSETQRNKGNFPGRFSGRQFSNSRSEMNVSTLELGDSALYLCASSLASGTTYEQYFGPGTRLTVT.